Reported below is one T cell receptor beta chain. The data are from a study of blood T cell repertoires in COVID-19. Background on the study: Some COVID-19 samples were acute and others convalescent; all came from the United States, Italy and Spain. T cells, B-cell-depleted T cells, or PBMCs supplied cDNA or gDNA.

Original processing methods: The assay estimated nucleated cells by amplifying reference gene primers. Sequencing was performed with immunoSEQ multiplex PCR; in TCRdb, only in-frame clones are kept and a portion is missing. Clonal size and the V and J genes are those of that table, whereas D and trimming came from the DNA. This table has around 67,000 clones, 70% to 75% appearing once. The sample was peripheral blood. The receptor was derived from a woman between 65 and 79 years old with acute or convalescent COVID-19.

The DNA of the CDR3 is TGCGCCAGCAGCCACTACACAGACCCCACCTACGAGCAGTACTTC. Translation: CASSHYTDPTYEQYF. The V gene is TRBV4-3, the J gene TRBJ2-7; D uncertain. Germline CDR1 and CDR2: LGHNA and YSLEER. Trimming cost V 3 bases and J 2 bases, with 14 bases left between them. CDR3 size: 15 residues.